These 12 T cell receptor beta chains came from one sample sequenced in a study of cytomegalovirus exposure and HLA in healthy donors. The PCR ran on 60 Vbeta and 13 Jbeta primers. The repertoire was sequenced with immunoSEQ multiplex PCR; TCRdb's copy has only in-frame clones and lacks some. The sample carries approximately 200,000 clones, over 70% recorded once. The sample taken for sequencing was PBMCs. The source is a young woman in good health and CMV-seronegative.

The chain carries TRBV7-3 and TRBJ2-7, with D possibly being TRBD1 (6 bases). The CDR3 has 14 residues. Trimming removed 5 bases at V and 3 bases at J, with 14 bases between. The germline V gene has CDR1 SGHTA and CDR2 FQGTGA. The CDR3 sequence is CASSQGHGLYEQYF. CDR3 in DNA: TGTGCCAGCAGCCAGGGACACGGACTCTACGAGCAGTACTTC.

This chain uses TRBV10-3 with TRBJ2-7; 8 nucleotides match TRBD1. CDR3 size: 14 residues. The V segment lost 5 bases and the J segment 5 bases; nucleotides outside the gene matches: 8. CDR1 ENHRY and CDR2 SYGVKD come from the germline V gene. DNA for the CDR3: TGTGCCATCAGTACTGACAGGGGATTCGACGAGCAGTACTTC. It translates to CAISTDRGFDEQYF.

CDR3 coding DNA: TGCGCCAGCAGCTTGGTAGGGGAAGGAAACACCATATATTTT. It yields the protein CASSLVGEGNTIYF. The chain is built from TRBV5-1 and TRBJ1-3, with TRBD1 as a possible D gene (5 bases). The V end lost 0 bases, the J end lost 4 bases, and 8 bases lay between the germline ends. This CDR3 spans 14 amino acids. The germline CDR1 and CDR2 sequences are SGHRS and YFSETQ.

The chain employs TRBV28 and TRBJ1-2; 9 bases align to TRBD1. The CDR3 consists of 15 residues. With 5 bases clipped from V and 4 bases from J, the junction kept 8 bases outside the gene matches. Germline V gene lookup returns CDR1 MDHEN and CDR2 SYDVKM. Written as DNA, the CDR3 is TGTGCCAGCAGTCGGGACAGGGCCCCTCGCTATGGCTACACCTTC. Protein sequence: CASSRDRAPRYGYTF.

This clone was seen a single time. The J gene is TRBJ1-1, the V gene TRBV6-5; tentatively, D is TRBD1 (6 bases). The CDR3 runs to 15 residues. The germline V gene has CDR1 MNHEY and CDR2 SVGAGI. V lost 6 bases and J lost 2, with 16 bases in between. In DNA form, the CDR3 reads TGTGCCAGCAGGCGGGGGCAAATACTAAACACTGAAGCTTTCTTT. Translated: CASRRGQILNTEAFF.

In its sample, this clone was seen once. The rearrangement joins TRBV10-2 to TRBJ2-1; D unresolved. The CDR3 spans 11 residues. Trimming pared 2 bases from V and 8 bases from J, leaving 4 bases between. Germline loops: CDR1 WSHSY, CDR2 SAAADI. The chain's CDR3 is CASSERHEQFF. In DNA, the CDR3 is TGCGCCAGCAGTGAGCGTCATGAGCAGTTCTTC.

The chain links TRBV10-1 to TRBJ1-6; D remains ambiguous. In germline, CDR1 is WNHNN, CDR2 SYGVQD (reference sequence). The V end was cut by 2 bases, the J end by 6 bases, with 8 bases between. This CDR3 comprises 14 residues. Here the CDR3 reads CASSETEGNSPLHF. The CDR3 DNA sequence: TGCGCCAGCAGTGAGACAGAGGGTAATTCACCCCTCCACTTT.

The CDR3 loop is CASSPEPGGEVGEKLFF. The CDR3 DNA reads as TGTGCCAGCAGCCCAGAGCCCGGTGGGGAGGTGGGTGAAAAACTGTTTTTT. The chain employs TRBV9 and TRBJ1-4; D gene unclear. CDR1 and CDR2 from the germline V gene are SGDLS and YYNGEE. The V end was cut by 4 bases, the J end by 7 bases, with 23 bases between. The CDR3 extends over 17 amino acids.

The rearrangement links TRBV27 to TRBJ2-2; 9 positions agree with TRBD1. CDR3 length: 16 amino acids. J was trimmed by 6 bases and V by 2 bases; bases with no gene match: 7. Looked up from germline, CDR1 is MNHEY and CDR2 is SMNVEV (reference sequence). The CDR3 coding sequence is TGTGCCAGCAGTTTAGGGTGGACAGGGGACGCCGGGGAGCTGTTTTTT. Its translation: CASSLGWTGDAGELFF.

This chain links TRBV11-2 with TRBJ2-7, with no clear D. The germline CDR1 and CDR2 sequences are SGHAT and FQNNGV. CDR3 size: 12 residues. The V gene lost 0 bases and the J gene lost 6 bases, with 6 bases spanning the gap. The CDR3 here is CASSLDDIEQYF. In nucleotides, the CDR3 is TGTGCCAGCAGCTTAGATGACATCGAGCAGTACTTC.

Remarks on this clone: The same CDR3 also results from other DNA sequences found in this sample. V is TRBV6-1 and J is TRBJ1-5, with 7 bases lining up with TRBD1. Trimming cost V 11 bases and J 0 bases; bases outside gene matches: 7. CDR3 length equals 14 residues. CDR1 MNHNS and CDR2 SASEGT come from the germline V gene. The CDR3 protein is CASGGQHSNQPQHF. CDR3 DNA: TGTGCCTCAGGGGGACAACATAGCAATCAGCCCCAGCATTTT.

The chain combines TRBV28 with TRBJ2-7, with 12 positions matching TRBD2. J lost 7 bases, V lost 7 bases, and 14 bases had no gene match. The CDR3 is made up of 16 amino acids. Germline V gene data show CDR1 as MDHEN and CDR2 as SYDVKM. The CDR3 sequence: CASITGTSGPLREQYF. The CDR3 region has the DNA TGTGCCAGCATTACGGGGACTAGCGGGCCTCTACGTGAGCAGTACTTC.